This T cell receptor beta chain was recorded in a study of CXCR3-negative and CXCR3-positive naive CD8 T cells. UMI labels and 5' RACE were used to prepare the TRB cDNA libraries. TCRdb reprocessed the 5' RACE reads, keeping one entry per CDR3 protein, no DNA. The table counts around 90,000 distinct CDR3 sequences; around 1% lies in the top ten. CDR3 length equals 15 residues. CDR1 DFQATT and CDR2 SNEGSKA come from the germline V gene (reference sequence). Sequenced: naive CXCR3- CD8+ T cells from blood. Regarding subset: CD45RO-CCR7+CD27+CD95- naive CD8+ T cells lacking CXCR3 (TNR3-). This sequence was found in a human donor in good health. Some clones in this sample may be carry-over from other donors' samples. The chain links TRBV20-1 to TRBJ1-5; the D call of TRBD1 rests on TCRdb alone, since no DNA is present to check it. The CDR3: CSAHTGASGNQPQHF.